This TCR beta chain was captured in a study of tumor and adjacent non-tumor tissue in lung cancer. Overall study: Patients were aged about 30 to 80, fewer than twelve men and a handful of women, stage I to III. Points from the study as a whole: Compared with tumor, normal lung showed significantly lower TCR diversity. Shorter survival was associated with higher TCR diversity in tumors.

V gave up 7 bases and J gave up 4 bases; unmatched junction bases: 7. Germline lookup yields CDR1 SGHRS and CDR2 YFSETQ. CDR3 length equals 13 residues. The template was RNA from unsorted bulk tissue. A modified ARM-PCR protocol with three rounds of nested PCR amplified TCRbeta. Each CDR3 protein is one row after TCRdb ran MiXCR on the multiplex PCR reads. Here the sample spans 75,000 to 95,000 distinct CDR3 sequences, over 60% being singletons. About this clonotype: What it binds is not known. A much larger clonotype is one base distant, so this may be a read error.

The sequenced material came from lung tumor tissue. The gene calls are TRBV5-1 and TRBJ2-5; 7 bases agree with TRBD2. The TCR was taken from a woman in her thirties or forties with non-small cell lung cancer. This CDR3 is CASAPGLRETQYF. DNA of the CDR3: TGCGCCAGCGCCCCGGGACTAAGAGAGACCCAGTACTTC.